The 7 T cell receptor beta chains listed next were all sequenced from one sample in a study of beta chain features in type 1 diabetes. Study outcomes and limitations: Within each of all four CD4+ subsets, Type 1 diabetes patients had TCRB CDR3s that were moderately but significantly shorter.

Antigens for these TCRs are unknown. The isolated RNA, all of it, was reverse transcribed, so expressed TCRB transcripts were what got sequenced. This table comes from immunoSEQ multiplex PCR, and its TCRdb copy is limited to in-frame clones, with some not included. The sample lists 350,000 to 450,000 clones, over 9.5% occurring once. Sequencing input: naive CD4+ T cells from blood. These receptors all come from a woman aged 18 to 35 with type 1 diabetes.

This clone turned up a few times. The rearrangement joins TRBV18 to TRBJ2-7; the match to TRBD1 covers 11 bases. Losses at the gene ends were 2 bases for V and 6 bases for J; bases not matched to a gene: 3. Per germline, CDR1 KGHSH and CDR2 LQKENI. The CDR3 runs to 14 residues. In DNA, the CDR3 is TGTGCCAGCTCACCAGGACAGGGGGCCTTCGAGCAGTACTTC. It is translated as CASSPGQGAFEQYF.

The chain joins TRBV18 to TRBJ2-1, with D perhaps TRBD2 (5 bases). V lost 3 bases and J lost 0, with 9 bases in between. CDR3 length: 15 residues. Germline CDR1 KGHSH, CDR2 LQKENI. The CDR3 loop is CASSPMGSSYNEQFF. The CDR3 DNA is TGTGCCAGCTCACCGATGGGGAGCTCCTACAATGAGCAGTTCTTC.

This clone occurred a few times. This chain joins TRBV5-1 and TRBJ2-7; TRBD2 agrees at 8 bases. V lost 0 bases and J lost 6; bases outside the gene matches: 11. The germline gives CDR1 SGHRS, CDR2 YFSETQ. This CDR3 region has 16 residues. As DNA, the CDR3 is TGCGCCAGCAGCTTGGAAGCCAGCGGGAGATCGGCCGAGCAGTACTTC. Translation gives CASSLEASGRSAEQYF.

The chain has TRBV5-6 and TRBJ1-1; 8 nucleotides line up with TRBD1. Germline values: CDR1 SGHDT, CDR2 YYEEEE. The CDR3 totals 13 residues. V dropped 3 bases and J dropped 11; count of bases not matched to a gene: 9. The CDR3 spells CASSWSYRGAAFF. The CDR3 DNA reads as TGTGCCAGCAGCTGGAGCTACAGGGGGGCGGCTTTCTTT.

V is TRBV15 and J is TRBJ1-2; TRBD1 is a possible D gene (5 bases). Trimming cost V 2 bases and J 4 bases, with 11 bases left between them. This CDR3 region has 14 residues. Germline CDR1 is LNHNV and CDR2 is YYDKDF (reference sequence). The CDR3 region has the DNA TGTGCCACCAGCAGATCCCTCGGGGGCTATGGCTACACCTTC. Residues: CATSRSLGGYGYTF.

J is TRBJ2-3 and V is TRBV7-8; D perhaps matches TRBD1 (6 bases). In germline, CDR1 is SGHVS, CDR2 FQNEAQ. V was cut by 5 bases and J by 3 bases, with 12 bases left in between. This CDR3 comprises 14 residues. The CDR3 reads CASSAQGWTDTQYF. The CDR3 DNA is TGTGCCAGCAGCGCACAGGGTTGGACAGATACGCAGTATTTT. The full variable domain, rest sourced from reference TRBV7-8 and TRBJ2-3, is GAGVSQSPRYKVAKRGQDVALRCDPISGHVSLFWYQQALGQGPEFLTYFQNEAQLDKSGLPSDRFFAERPEGSVSTLKIQRTQQEDSAVYLCASSAQGWTDTQYFGPGTRLTVL.

The chain has TRBV7-6 and TRBJ2-3, with 9 positions matching TRBD2. The V and J ends lost 6 bases and 5 bases, in that order; junction bases with no gene match: 9. This CDR3 comprises 15 residues. Germline CDR1 reads SGHVS; CDR2 reads FNYEAQ. In nucleotides, the CDR3 is TGTGCCAGCAGGTCGGGACTAGCTGTTGAAGATACGCAGTATTTT. This encodes CASRSGLAVEDTQYF.